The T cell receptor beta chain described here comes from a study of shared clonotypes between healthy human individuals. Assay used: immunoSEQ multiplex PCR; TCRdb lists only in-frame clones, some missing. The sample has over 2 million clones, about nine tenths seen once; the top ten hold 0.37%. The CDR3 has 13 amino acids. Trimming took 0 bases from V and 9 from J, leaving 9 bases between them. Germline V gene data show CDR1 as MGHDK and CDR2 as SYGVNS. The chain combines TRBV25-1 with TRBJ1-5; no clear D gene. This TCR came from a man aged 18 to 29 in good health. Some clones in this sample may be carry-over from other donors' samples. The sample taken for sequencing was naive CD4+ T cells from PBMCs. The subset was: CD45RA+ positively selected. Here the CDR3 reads CASSEYGPRPQHF. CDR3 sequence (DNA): TGTGCCAGCAGTGAATACGGCCCCAGGCCCCAGCATTTT.